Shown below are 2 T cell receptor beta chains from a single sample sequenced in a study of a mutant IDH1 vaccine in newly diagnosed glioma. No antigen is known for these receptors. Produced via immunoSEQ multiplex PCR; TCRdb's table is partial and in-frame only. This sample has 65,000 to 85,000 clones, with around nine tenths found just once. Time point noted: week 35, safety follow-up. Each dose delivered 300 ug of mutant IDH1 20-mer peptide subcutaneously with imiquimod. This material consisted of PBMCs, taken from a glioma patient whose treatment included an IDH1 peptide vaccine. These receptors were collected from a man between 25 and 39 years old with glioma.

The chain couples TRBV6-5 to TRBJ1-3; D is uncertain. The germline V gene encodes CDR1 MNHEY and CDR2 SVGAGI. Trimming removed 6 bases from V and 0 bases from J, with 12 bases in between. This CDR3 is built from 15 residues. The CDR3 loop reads CASRLLPVSGNTIYF. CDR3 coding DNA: TGTGCCAGCAGACTTTTGCCAGTCTCTGGAAACACCATATATTTT.

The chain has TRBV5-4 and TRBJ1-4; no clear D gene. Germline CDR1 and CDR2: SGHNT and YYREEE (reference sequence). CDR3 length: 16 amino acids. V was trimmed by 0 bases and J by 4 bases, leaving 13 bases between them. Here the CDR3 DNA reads TGTGCCAGCAGCTTGGGTCCCCATTCCGTTAATGAAAAACTGTTTTTT. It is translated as CASSLGPHSVNEKLFF.